Presented here are 17 T cell receptor beta chains from one specimen sequenced in a study of control samples from healthy donors and cancer patients. The assay was immunoSEQ multiplex PCR, and TCRdb's table has in-frame clones only and misses some. The repertoire holds 150,000 to 200,000 clones, with 70% to 90% as singletons. The sequencing input was blood. The receptor source for this set is a man in his thirties or forties in good health.

The chain couples TRBV9 to TRBJ2-3; the D gene could be TRBD1 or TRBD2 (6 bases each). Trimming took 0 bases from V and 5 from J, leaving 13 bases between them. CDR1 SGDLS and CDR2 YYNGEE come from the germline V gene. This CDR3 spans 15 amino acids. The CDR3 nucleotides are TGTGCCAGCAGCGTAGAGGGGGGAGCCGGAGATACGCAGTATTTT. Encoded protein: CASSVEGGAGDTQYF.

J is TRBJ2-1 and V is TRBV2; D ambiguous. This CDR3 comprises 12 residues. CDR1 SNHLY and CDR2 FYNNEI come from the germline V gene. Deletions cut 7 bases from V and 9 bases from J, with 13 bases between. DNA of the CDR3: TGTGCCAGCAACTTGGGGTTCGGTGAGCAGTTCTTC. Protein sequence: CASNLGFGEQFF.

The chain combines TRBV7-2 with TRBJ1-5; possibly TRBD1 for D (6 bases). Germline CDR1 is SGHTA and CDR2 is FQGNSA. With 1 base removed from V and 11 bases from J, the gap between germline ends came to 18 bases. This CDR3 comprises 15 residues. The chain's CDR3 is CASSLEGGKTMAQHF. CDR3 bases: TGTGCCAGCAGCTTAGAAGGGGGTAAGACGATGGCCCAGCATTTT.

V gene TRBV27 combines with J gene TRBJ1-1, with D tentatively TRBD1 (6 bases). This CDR3 is 15 amino acids long. Germline values: CDR1 MNHEY, CDR2 SMNVEV (reference sequence). Trimming stripped 5 bases from V and 3 bases from J, with 16 bases between. The CDR3, as DNA: TGTGCCAGCAGTCCCCACGGACAGCCTGACACTGAAGCTTTCTTT. Protein sequence: CASSPHGQPDTEAFF.

The chain is built from TRBV6-6 and TRBJ1-5; maybe TRBD1 (5 bases). CDR3 size: 15 residues. Germline CDR1 reads MNHNY; CDR2 reads SVGAGI (reference sequence). V was clipped by 2 bases and J by 0 bases, with 8 bases between them. CDR3 nucleotides: TGTGCCAGCAGTTACGGGGGGAATAGCAATCAGCCCCAGCATTTT. It is translated as CASSYGGNSNQPQHF.

This clone was seen once. J is TRBJ1-6 and V is TRBV6-6, with D possibly TRBD1 on 6 matching bases. Trimming left V 5 bases short and J 1 base short, with 12 bases between. This CDR3 is built from 16 residues. CDR1 is MNHNY, CDR2 SVGAGI, per germline (reference sequence). The CDR3 spells CASSPRGDSYNSPLHF. CDR3 nucleotides: TGTGCCAGCAGTCCAAGGGGGGATTCCTATAATTCACCCCTCCACTTT.

V usage is TRBV3-1 (or the pseudogene TRBV3-2) and J usage is TRBJ2-3; D uncertain. The length of the CDR3 is 12 residues. Germline V gives CDR1 LGHDT, CDR2 YNNKEL (reference sequence). Trimming stripped 1 base from V and 7 bases from J, with 6 bases between. The CDR3 DNA follows: TGTGCCAGCAGCCAAGGAGCAAATACGCAGTATTTT. Its translation is CASSQGANTQYF.

The V and J genes are TRBV5-1 and TRBJ1-1, with D perhaps TRBD1 (5 bases). With 0 bases removed from V and 1 base from J, the gap between germline ends came to 13 bases. In germline, CDR1 is SGHRS, CDR2 YFSETQ. The CDR3 is made up of 16 amino acids. CDR3 sequence reads: CASSLVRGRENTEAFF. The CDR3 coding sequence is TGCGCCAGCAGCTTGGTACGGGGACGAGAGAACACTGAAGCTTTCTTT.

CDR3 amino acids: CASSQKTVEKLFF. The CDR3 DNA reads TGTGCCAGCAGCCAAAAGACGGTAGAAAAACTGTTTTTT. The chain joins TRBV7-9 to TRBJ1-4; D gene unclear. This CDR3 is 13 amino acids long. Germline V gene sequence: CDR1 SEHNR, CDR2 FQNEAQ (reference sequence). V lost 5 bases, J lost 8 bases, and 12 bases lay in between.

V gene TRBV7-2 combines with J gene TRBJ2-1; 9 bases map to TRBD2. The germline V gene encodes CDR1 SGHTA and CDR2 FQGNSA. V was pared by 4 bases and J by 9 bases, with 13 bases of the junction left unmatched. The CDR3 is 16 amino acids. CDR3 bases: TGTGCCAGCAGCTCCAAAGGTAGCGGGAGTTTGGTTGAGCAGTTCTTC. Its protein product is CASSSKGSGSLVEQFF.

This chain links TRBV18 with TRBJ1-2, with TRBD1 as a possible D gene (5 bases). CDR3 length: 14 amino acids. CDR1 KGHSH and CDR2 LQKENI come from the germline V gene. The ends were cut back, 6 bases at V and 12 bases at J, with 23 bases in the middle. The CDR3 loop is CASSPEQGIGKNTF. The DNA of the CDR3 is TGTGCCAGCTCCCCAGAGCAGGGAATTGGGAAAAACACCTTC.

The rearrangement uses TRBV6-2 or TRBV6-3 and TRBJ2-7; D unresolved. Germline CDR1 and CDR2: MNHEY and SVGEGT. Trimming stripped 1 base from V and 0 bases from J, with 16 bases between. The CDR3 extends over 17 amino acids. The CDR3 is CASSYFPPSSHSYEQYF. The CDR3 nucleotides read TGTGCCAGCAGTTACTTCCCTCCAAGCAGCCACTCCTACGAGCAGTACTTC.

V and J are TRBV27 and TRBJ2-7, with 11 bases aligning to TRBD2. Germline CDR1 is MNHEY and CDR2 is SMNVEV (reference sequence). CDR3 size: 15 residues. The V and J ends lost 6 bases and 3 bases, in that order; junction bases with no gene match: 7. CDR3 sequence reads: CASSQTSGANYEQYF. CDR3 DNA sequence: TGTGCCAGCAGCCAGACTAGCGGGGCAAACTACGAGCAGTACTTC.

For the CDR3, the DNA is TGTGCCAGCTCACCTGAGAGGACAGCCTATGGCTACACCTTC. This sequence encodes CASSPERTAYGYTF. This chain joins TRBV18 and TRBJ1-2; TRBD1 might be the D (6 bases). The CDR3 spans 14 residues. The V gene's germline CDR1 is KGHSH and CDR2 LQKENI. V was shortened by 3 bases and J by 4 bases, with 12 bases between the two germline ends.

The chain is built from TRBV10-3 and TRBJ2-3; D not resolved. V lost 5 bases to trimming and J lost 5 bases, with 5 bases between them. The CDR3 is made up of 11 amino acids. Germline CDR1 and CDR2: ENHRY and SYGVKD. The CDR3, as DNA: TGTGCCATCAGTTACCAAGATACGCAGTATTTT. This sequence encodes CAISYQDTQYF.

The V gene is TRBV27, the J gene TRBJ1-2; 8 bases align to TRBD1. The ends lost 6 bases at V and 14 bases at J; junction bases unmatched: 17. The CDR3 sequence is 14 residues long. The germline V gene encodes CDR1 MNHEY and CDR2 SMNVEV (reference sequence). Here the CDR3 reads CASSSQHYRGITTF. In DNA, the CDR3 is TGTGCCAGCAGCTCGCAACATTACAGGGGGATCACGACCTTC.

This clone was counted once. In nucleotides, the CDR3 is TGTGCCAGCAGCCAAGATCAGATCCTAGTAGGAGATACGCAGTATTTT. Translating it yields CASSQDQILVGDTQYF. The chain links TRBV4-2 to TRBJ2-3; D gene ambiguous. V was clipped by 0 bases and J by 5 bases, with 15 bases between them. Germline V gives CDR1 LGHNA, CDR2 YNFKEQ. The length of the CDR3 is 16 residues.